This note documents a single T cell receptor (beta chain) sequence. The antigen remains unidentified. Sequencing was performed with immunoSEQ multiplex PCR; in TCRdb, only in-frame clones are kept and a portion is missing. The sample yields about 2.2 million clones, around 93% seen once. Positive CCR7 selection of CD45RO-negative cells yielded the naive CD8 cells, and terminally differentiated effector memory CD45RA+ cells were excluded. Germline CDR1 MNHNY, CDR2 SVGAGI (reference sequence). The CDR3 runs to 15 residues. Trimming removed 0 bases from V and 4 bases from J, with 12 bases in between. This specimen belongs to a study of shared clonotypes between healthy human individuals. General observations from the study: Though the depth was large, rarefaction showed that sorted-subset sequencing was incomplete. It was observed that approximately 5% of naive CD4 clonotypes were shared across a few donors.

The chain links TRBV6-6 to TRBJ2-5, with D tentatively TRBD1 or TRBD2 (5 bases each). The sequencing input was naive CD8+ T cells from PBMCs. The TCR was taken from a man younger than 35 in good health. Some clones in this sample may be carry-over from other donors' samples. The CDR3 sequence: CASSYSHGGRETQYF. The CDR3 nucleotides read TGTGCCAGCAGTTACTCACATGGGGGACGAGAGACCCAGTACTTC.